A single T cell receptor beta chain is shown here with its context. This record belongs to a study of shared clonotypes between healthy human individuals. The CDR3 has 12 amino acids. CDR1 is SNHLY, CDR2 FYNNEI, per germline. After removal of 5 bases from V and 9 bases from J, the junction contained 5 bases not matched to a gene. Several immunoSEQ plates received, in even portions, the genomic DNA of each subset. Data came from immunoSEQ multiplex PCR; TCRdb stores just in-frame clones and leaves some out. The sample consists of some 490,000 clones, approximately 80% of them appearing once. This chain uses TRBV2 with TRBJ1-2; the match to TRBD1 covers 8 bases. Sequences were obtained from PBMCs. The clonotype comes from a woman in her thirties or forties in good health. Some clones in this sample may be carry-over from other donors' samples. CDR3: CASSRDRISYTF. The CDR3 nucleotides read TGTGCCAGCAGTCGGGACAGGATCAGCTACACCTTC.